These T cell receptor beta chains were read from a single sample in a study of T cell responses to AZD1222 COVID-19 vaccine. This table comes from immunoSEQ multiplex PCR, and its TCRdb copy is limited to in-frame clones, with some not included. This table holds fewer than 110,000 clones, 89% found once. The starting material was peripheral blood, obtained on day 0 of AZD1222 vaccination. These receptors all come from an adult in good health. The CDR3 runs from the conserved cysteine through the conserved F or W.

j_call v_call cdr3_aa
TRBJ2-7 TRBV12-3/TRBV12-4 CASSPRGRSEQYF
TRBJ1-3 TRBV5-1 CASSPSLVAGNTIYF
TRBJ2-1 TRBV19 CASSRTSSYNEQFF
TRBJ2-7 TRBV27 CASSLSFRNSYEQYF
TRBJ2-4 TRBV18 CASSPPDRGNIQYF
TRBJ1-2 TRBV18 CASSLGQGIQSEGGYTF
TRBJ2-7 TRBV7-9 CASSFSGGSYEQYF
TRBJ1-5 TRBV27 CASSLSSGDDNQPQHF
TRBJ1-5 TRBV16 CASSQWSGGRQPQHF
TRBJ2-3 TRBV27 CASRFSGTDTQYF
TRBJ1-5 TRBV7-3 CASSLFRNQPQHF
TRBJ1-3 TRBV10-3 CAIRQSGTGLSGNTIYF
TRBJ2-5 TRBV6-1 CASSEGTARETQYF
TRBJ2-7 TRBV5-6 CASSSGTGIYEQYF
TRBJ1-4 TRBV5-1 CASSFSGTGAEKLFF
TRBJ1-1 TRBV28 CASSSQGLEGNTEAFF
TRBJ2-7 TRBV20-1 CSTTGRREQYF
TRBJ2-2 TRBV2 CASRDGQTNTGELFF
TRBJ2-5 TRBV18 CASSPASGGETQYF
TRBJ2-7 TRBV5-1 CASSLGGLAGDEQYF
TRBJ2-7 TRBV23-1 CASSQSDRRHEQYF
TRBJ1-5 TRBV24-1 CATSDSSGQPQHF
TRBJ2-5 TRBV27 CASSLSRQYQETQYF
TRBJ2-2 TRBV6-4 CASSAGIGSNTGELFF
TRBJ1-5 TRBV6-4 CASSGQANQPQHF